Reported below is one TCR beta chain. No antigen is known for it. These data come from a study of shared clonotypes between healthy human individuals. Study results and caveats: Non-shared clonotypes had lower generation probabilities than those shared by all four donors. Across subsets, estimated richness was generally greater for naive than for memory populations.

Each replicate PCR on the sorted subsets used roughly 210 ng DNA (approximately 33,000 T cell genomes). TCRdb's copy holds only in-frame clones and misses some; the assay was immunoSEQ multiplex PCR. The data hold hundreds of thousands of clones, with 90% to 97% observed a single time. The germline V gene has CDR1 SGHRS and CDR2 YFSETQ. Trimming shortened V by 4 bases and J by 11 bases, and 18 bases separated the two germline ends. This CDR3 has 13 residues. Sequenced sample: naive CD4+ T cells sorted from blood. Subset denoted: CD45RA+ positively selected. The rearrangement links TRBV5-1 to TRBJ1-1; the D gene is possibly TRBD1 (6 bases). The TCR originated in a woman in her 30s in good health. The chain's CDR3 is CASSLRDTTFAFF. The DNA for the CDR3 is TGCGCCAGCAGCCTCCGGGACACTACGTTTGCTTTCTTT.